The TCR beta chain described here comes from a study of radiotherapy plus CTLA-4 blockade in lung cancer. Profiling relied on immunoSEQ multiplex PCR, and the TCRdb table lists in-frame clones only, not all of them. The repertoire holds 40,000 to 45,000 clones, around 75% seen once, with around a tenth in the top ten. The germline CDR1 and CDR2 sequences are SGHRS and YFSETQ. V lost 4 bases to trimming and J lost 2 bases, with 13 bases between them. The CDR3 totals 14 residues. Sequenced here: peripheral blood, sampled from a patient treated with radiotherapy plus ipilimumab. The chain joins TRBV5-1 to TRBJ2-7, with D possibly TRBD1 on 6 matching bases. The receptor's source is a human donor with non-small cell lung cancer who had stable disease on radiotherapy plus ipilimumab. CDR3 sequence reads: CASSQVQGTYEQYF. The CDR3 nucleotides are TGCGCCAGCAGCCAAGTACAGGGAACCTACGAGCAGTACTTC.